These 12 T cell receptor beta chains were all obtained from the same sample, sequenced in a study of shared clonotypes between healthy human individuals. The protocol was immunoSEQ multiplex PCR, while the TCRdb copy is restricted to in-frame clones and leaves out a portion. The table records 950,000 to 1,200,000 clones, around 77% of them present only once. Source material: memory CD4+ T cells from PBMCs. Subset of the sample: CD45RA-negative fraction. The receptor source for this set is a young man in good health. Some clones in this sample may be carry-over from other donors' samples.

The chain is built from TRBV7-2 and TRBJ1-4, with D perhaps matching TRBD1 (6 bases). The CDR3 extends over 15 amino acids. Germline lookup yields CDR1 SGHTA and CDR2 FQGNSA. The V gene lost 5 bases and the J gene lost 5 bases, with 15 bases spanning the gap. CDR3 region: CASSILQGRNEKLFF. In DNA form, the CDR3 reads TGTGCCAGCAGCATCCTACAGGGCCGGAATGAAAAACTGTTTTTT.

The chain couples TRBV5-1 to TRBJ2-7; tentative D call: TRBD2 (7 bases). Trimming took 4 bases from V and 0 from J, leaving 14 bases between them. The CDR3 consists of 15 residues. Germline V gives CDR1 SGHRS, CDR2 YFSETQ. CDR3 coding DNA: TGCGCCAGCAGCCCCGGGGGGCTCAGCTCCTACGAGCAGTACTTC. Translating gives CASSPGGLSSYEQYF. The full variable domain, with the rest looked up from reference TRBV5-1 and TRBJ2-7, is KAGVTQTPRYLIKTRGQQVTLSCSPISGHRSVSWYQQTPGQGLQFLFEYFSETQRNKGNFPGRFSGRQFSNSRSEMNVSTLELGDSALYLCASSPGGLSSYEQYFGPGTRLTVT.

The V gene is TRBV7-8, the J gene TRBJ1-5, with 8 bases that match TRBD1. This CDR3 spans 17 amino acids. Germline values: CDR1 SGHVS, CDR2 FQNEAQ. V lost 4 bases to trimming and J lost 0 bases; unmatched junction nucleotides: 8. In DNA form, the CDR3 reads TGTGCCAGCAGCTCAACGACAGGGGCGTATAGCAATCAGCCCCAGCATTTT. It translates to CASSSTTGAYSNQPQHF.

The chain links TRBV4-3 to TRBJ2-5, with 9 positions matching TRBD1. The closer fit of TRBJ2-7 to the DNA end suggests the J call may be wrong. The CDR3 is 17 amino acids. The germline V gene encodes CDR1 LGHNA and CDR2 YSLEER. CDR3 residues: CASSQTPGTGNCYEQYF. CDR3 DNA sequence: TGCGCCAGCAGCCAAACCCCAGGGACAGGGAATTGCTACGAGCAGTACTTC.

V usage is TRBV28 and J usage is TRBJ1-5; D is undetermined. The ends were cut back, 5 bases at V and 1 base at J, with 12 bases in the middle. Looked up from germline, CDR1 is MDHEN and CDR2 is SYDVKM. This CDR3 has 15 amino acids. CDR3 residues: CASSPGRESNQPQHF. For the CDR3, the DNA is TGTGCCAGCAGTCCTGGACGGGAGAGCAATCAGCCCCAGCATTTT.

Details on this clone: Different DNA sequences within this sample yield the same CDR3. This chain connects TRBV27 to TRBJ1-5; TRBD1 might be the D (5 bases). Germline V lookup: CDR1 MNHEY, CDR2 SMNVEV (reference sequence). Trimming took 2 bases from V and 0 from J, leaving 8 bases between them. This CDR3 comprises 15 residues. CDR3 DNA sequence: TGTGCCAGCAGTTTAGGGGGTTATAGCAATCAGCCCCAGCATTTT. This encodes CASSLGGYSNQPQHF.

This clone was detected ten times or more. The V call is TRBV28, the J call TRBJ1-1; D is unclear. The V end was cut by 5 bases, the J end by 8 bases, with 9 bases between. The CDR3 is 11 amino acids. Germline values: CDR1 MDHEN, CDR2 SYDVKM. CDR3 region: CASSTAWEAFF. Written as DNA, the CDR3 is TGTGCCAGCAGTACCGCATGGGAAGCTTTCTTT.

This sequence joins TRBV5-4 and TRBJ2-5, with TRBD2 as a possible D gene (7 bases). The closer fit of TRBJ2-7 to the DNA end suggests the J call may be wrong. CDR3 size: 16 residues. The V gene's germline CDR1 is SGHNT and CDR2 YYREEE (reference sequence). CDR3 nucleotide sequence: TGTGCCAGCAGCATGGCGGGGGACTGGACAGCCTACGAGCAGTACTTC. Its translation is CASSMAGDWTAYEQYF.

The rearrangement links TRBV19 to TRBJ2-3; the D gene is possibly TRBD2 (6 bases). Trimming cost V 3 bases and J 4 bases, with 11 bases left between them. This CDR3 is built from 14 residues. Germline V lookup: CDR1 LNHDA, CDR2 SQIVND (reference sequence). CDR3 nucleotide sequence: TGTGCCAGTAGTATCACTAGCATTGCAGATACGCAGTATTTT. It translates to CASSITSIADTQYF.

The chain combines TRBV28 with TRBJ2-5; 9 bases match TRBD1. Germline V gene lookup returns CDR1 MDHEN and CDR2 SYDVKM. Germline trimming cut 7 bases from V and 5 bases from J; bases unmatched to any gene: 5. This CDR3 has 13 amino acids. Here the CDR3 reads CASTQGAVETQYF. The CDR3 nucleotides read TGTGCCAGCACACAGGGGGCGGTGGAGACCCAGTACTTC.

The rearrangement links TRBV2 to TRBJ2-5, with D possibly being TRBD1 (5 bases). This CDR3 region has 12 residues. The germline CDR1 and CDR2 sequences are SNHLY and FYNNEI. V was cut by 7 bases and J by 3 bases, with 9 bases left in between. CDR3 in amino acids: CASKKQEETQYF. The CDR3 DNA follows: TGTGCCAGCAAGAAACAGGAAGAGACCCAGTACTTC.

This clone was observed a handful of times. V is TRBV2 and J is TRBJ2-3; D is uncertain. V lost 6 bases and J 0 bases, leaving 13 bases between the germline ends. Germline loops: CDR1 SNHLY, CDR2 FYNNEI. There are 15 residues in the CDR3. The CDR3 sequence: CASSQRTYSTDTQYF. CDR3 bases: TGTGCCAGCAGCCAAAGGACGTATAGCACAGATACGCAGTATTTT. Based on the CDR3 plus reference TRBV2 and TRBJ2-3, the full variable domain is EPEVTQTPSHQVTQMGQEVILRCVPISNHLYFYWYRQILGQKVEFLVSFYNNEISEKSEIFDDQFSVERPDGSNFTLKIRSTKLEDSAMYFCASSQRTYSTDTQYFGPGTRLTVL.